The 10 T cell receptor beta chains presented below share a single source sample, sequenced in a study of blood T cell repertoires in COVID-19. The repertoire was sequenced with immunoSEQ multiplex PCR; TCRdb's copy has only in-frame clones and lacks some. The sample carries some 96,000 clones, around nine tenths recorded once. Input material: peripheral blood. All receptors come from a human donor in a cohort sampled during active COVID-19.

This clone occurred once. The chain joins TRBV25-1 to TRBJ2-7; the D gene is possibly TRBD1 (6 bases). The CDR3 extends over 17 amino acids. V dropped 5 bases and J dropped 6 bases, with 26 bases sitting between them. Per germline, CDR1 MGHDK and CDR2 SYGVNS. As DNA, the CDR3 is TGTGCCAGCAGTCCCCCCGCAGGGGACGAGAAGAGCTCCGAGCAGTACTTC. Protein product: CASSPPAGDEKSSEQYF.

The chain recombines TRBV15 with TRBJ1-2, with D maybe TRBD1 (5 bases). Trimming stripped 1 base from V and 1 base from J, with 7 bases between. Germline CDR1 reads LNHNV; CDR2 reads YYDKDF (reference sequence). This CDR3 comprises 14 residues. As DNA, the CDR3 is TGTGCCACCAGCAGAGCCGGGGGTAACTATGGCTACACCTTC. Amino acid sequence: CATSRAGGNYGYTF.

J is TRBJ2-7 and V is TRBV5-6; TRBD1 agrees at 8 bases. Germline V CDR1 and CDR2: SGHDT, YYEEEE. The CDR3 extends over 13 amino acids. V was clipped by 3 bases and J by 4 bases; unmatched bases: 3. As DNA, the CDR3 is TGTGCCAGCAGCTCAGGGGGCGAATACGAGCAGTACTTC. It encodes CASSSGGEYEQYF.

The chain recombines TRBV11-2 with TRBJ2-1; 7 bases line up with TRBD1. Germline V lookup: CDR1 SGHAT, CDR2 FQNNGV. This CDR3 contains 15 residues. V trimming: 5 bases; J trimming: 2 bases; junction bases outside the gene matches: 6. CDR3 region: CASSPPGTAYNEQFF. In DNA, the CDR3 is TGTGCCAGCAGCCCCCCCGGGACAGCCTACAATGAGCAGTTCTTC.

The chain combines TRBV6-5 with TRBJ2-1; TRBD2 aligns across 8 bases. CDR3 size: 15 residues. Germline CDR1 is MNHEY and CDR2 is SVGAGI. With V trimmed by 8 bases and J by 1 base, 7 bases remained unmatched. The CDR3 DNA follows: TGTGCCAGCCCGAGGGCGGGAGGATCCTACAATGAGCAGTTCTTC. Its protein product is CASPRAGGSYNEQFF.

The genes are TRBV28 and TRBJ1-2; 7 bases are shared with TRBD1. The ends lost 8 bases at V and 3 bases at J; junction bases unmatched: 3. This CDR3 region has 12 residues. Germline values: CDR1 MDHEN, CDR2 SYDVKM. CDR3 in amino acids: CASQTGDYGYTF. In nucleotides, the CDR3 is TGTGCCAGCCAAACAGGGGACTATGGCTACACCTTC.

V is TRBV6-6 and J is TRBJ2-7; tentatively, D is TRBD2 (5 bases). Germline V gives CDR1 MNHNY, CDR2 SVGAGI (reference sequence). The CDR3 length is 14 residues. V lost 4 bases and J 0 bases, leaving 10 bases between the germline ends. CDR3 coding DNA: TGTGCCAGCAGTTGGGAGAGGACCTCCTACGAGCAGTACTTC. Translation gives CASSWERTSYEQYF.

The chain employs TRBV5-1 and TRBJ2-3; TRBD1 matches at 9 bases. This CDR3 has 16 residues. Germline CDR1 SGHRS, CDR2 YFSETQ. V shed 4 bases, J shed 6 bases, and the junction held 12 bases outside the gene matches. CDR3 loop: CASSVAQGAAGDTQYF. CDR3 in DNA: TGCGCCAGCAGCGTTGCACAGGGGGCAGCGGGCGATACGCAGTATTTT.

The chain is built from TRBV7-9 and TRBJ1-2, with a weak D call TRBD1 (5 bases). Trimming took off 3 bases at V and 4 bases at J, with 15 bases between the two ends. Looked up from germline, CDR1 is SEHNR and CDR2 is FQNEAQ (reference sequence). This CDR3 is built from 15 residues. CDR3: CASSFSSGQGYGYTF. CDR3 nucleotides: TGTGCCAGCAGCTTCAGCTCAGGGCAGGGCTATGGCTACACCTTC.

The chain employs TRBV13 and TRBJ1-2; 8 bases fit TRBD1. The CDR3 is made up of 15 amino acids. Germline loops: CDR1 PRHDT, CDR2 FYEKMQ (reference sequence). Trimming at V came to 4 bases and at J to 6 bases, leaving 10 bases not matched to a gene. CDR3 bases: TGTGCCAGCAGCTCCGCAAGACAGGGGACTGATGGCTACACCTTC. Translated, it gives CASSSARQGTDGYTF.